These T cell receptor beta chains were read from a single sample in a study of T cell responses to AZD1222 COVID-19 vaccine. Produced via immunoSEQ multiplex PCR; TCRdb's table is partial and in-frame only. The table lists more than 100,000 clones, approximately 85% of them singletons. Specimen: peripheral blood, collected 28 days after the second dose of the MenACWY control vaccine. These receptors were collected from an adult who received the MenACWY meningococcal vaccine as a control. Each CDR3 is given with its conserved first and last residue. The D gene is left open where the match is weak. Clone size, where shown, is once, few, many, or a class for clones that have expanded.

>TRBJ2-5|.|.|TRBV27
CASSLRRASQSETQYF
TGTGCCAGCAGTTTAAGGCGAGCTAGCCAATCCGAGACCCAGTACTTC
>TRBJ1-1|TRBD1|.|TRBV30
CAWSVATGWHTEAFF
TGTGCCTGGAGTGTAGCGACAGGGTGGCACACTGAAGCTTTCTTT
>TRBJ2-2|.|few|TRBV12-3/TRBV12-4
CASTLGTGELFF
TGTGCCAGCACCTTGGGGACCGGGGAGCTGTTTTTT
>TRBJ1-2|.|once|TRBV5-1
CASSLNGNGYTF
TGCGCCAGCAGCTTGAATGGTAATGGCTACACCTTC
>TRBJ1-1|.|.|TRBV24-1
CATSDSGVGRTEAFF
TGTGCCACCAGTGATTCAGGGGTAGGGAGAACTGAAGCTTTCTTT
>TRBJ1-3|.|.|TRBV27
CASRPLGISGNTIYF
TGTGCCAGCAGGCCACTGGGGATCTCTGGAAACACCATATATTTT
>TRBJ2-7|.|.|TRBV30
CAWSDNFYEQYF
TGTGCCTGGAGCGACAACTTCTACGAGCAGTACTTC
>TRBJ2-5|TRBD1|.|TRBV5-1
CASSLQGALGETQYF
TGCGCCAGCAGCTTACAGGGGGCGCTTGGAGAGACCCAGTACTTC
>TRBJ2-5|TRBD1|.|TRBV7-2
CASSPRTGAQTQYF
TGTGCCAGCAGCCCCCGGACAGGGGCACAGACCCAGTACTTC
>TRBJ1-2|.|.|TRBV6-1
CASSEAGPGRLRGRIYNGYTF
TGTGCCAGCAGTGAAGCGGGGCCGGGACGCCTCCGTGGGAGGATATATAATGGCTACACCTTC
>TRBJ2-7|.|.|TRBV10-3
CAISDWTVAPSYEQYF
TGTGCCATCAGTGATTGGACAGTTGCCCCTTCCTACGAGCAGTACTTC
>TRBJ2-7|.|.|TRBV7-2
CASSLSGTSYEQYF
TGTGCCAGCAGCTTGAGTGGAACCTCCTACGAGCAGTACTTC
>TRBJ2-7|.|.|TRBV19
CASSTPETGREQYF
TGTGCCAGTAGTACCCCGGAGACAGGCCGCGAGCAGTACTTC
>TRBJ1-2|.|.|TRBV29-1
CSAFGGVGGYGYTF
TGCAGCGCCTTTGGCGGAGTGGGGGGCTATGGCTACACCTTC
>TRBJ1-5|.|.|TRBV10-3
CAISVGATVDQPQHF
TGTGCCATCAGCGTCGGGGCTACTGTGGATCAGCCCCAGCATTTT
>TRBJ1-3|.|.|TRBV15
CATSRGIAAQGSGNTIYF
TGTGCCACCAGCAGAGGGATCGCGGCCCAGGGCTCTGGAAACACCATATATTTT
>TRBJ1-2|.|few|TRBV19
CASSIGGGNGYTF
TGTGCCAGTAGTATCGGCGGCGGTAATGGCTACACCTTC
>TRBJ2-2|.|.|TRBV7-3
CASSLEGNTGELFF
TGTGCCAGCAGCCTTGAGGGTAACACCGGGGAGCTGTTTTTT
>TRBJ1-2|.|.|TRBV7-8
CASSLGAGNGYTF
TGTGCCAGCAGCTTAGGGGCAGGGAACGGCTACACCTTC
>TRBJ1-3|.|.|TRBV7-2
CASSSVSGNTIYF
TGTGCCAGCAGTTCAGTCTCTGGAAACACCATATATTTT
>TRBJ1-1|.|.|TRBV18
CASSPFQGGGTEAFF
TGTGCCAGCTCACCGTTCCAGGGAGGCGGAACTGAAGCTTTCTTT
>TRBJ2-1|.|.|TRBV24-1
CATNSGENYNEQFF
TGTGCCACCAATTCAGGCGAAAACTACAATGAGCAGTTCTTC
>TRBJ2-7|.|few|TRBV5-5
CASSLAQVSSYEQYF
TGTGCCAGCAGCCTGGCGCAGGTCAGCTCCTACGAGCAGTACTTC
>TRBJ1-2|.|.|TRBV3-1/TRBV3-2
CASSQWTGNYGYTF
TGTGCCAGCAGCCAATGGACGGGAAACTATGGCTACACCTTC
>TRBJ1-2|TRBD1|.|TRBV18
CASSPQQGSSYGYTF
TGTGCCAGCTCACCCCAACAGGGGAGCAGCTATGGCTACACCTTC
>TRBJ1-2|.|.|TRBV21-1
CASSKGQKGLYGYTF
TGTGCCAGCAGCAAAGGCCAAAAAGGGCTGTATGGCTACACCTTC
>TRBJ1-3|.|.|TRBV7-2
CASSPPYNRASGNTIYF
TGTGCCAGCAGCCCGCCCTATAACAGAGCCTCTGGAAACACCATATATTTT
>TRBJ1-2|.|.|TRBV7-8
CASSLYGQNPNYGYTF
TGTGCCAGCAGCTTGTATGGACAGAACCCGAACTATGGCTACACCTTC
>TRBJ2-5|TRBD1|once|TRBV9
CASSGGTGEETQYF
TGTGCCAGCAGCGGCGGGACAGGGGAAGAGACCCAGTACTTC
>TRBJ2-1|.|.|TRBV2
CASSEMGRQFF
TGTGCCAGCAGTGAAATGGGGCGGCAGTTCTTC
>TRBJ2-2|TRBD1|.|TRBV9
CASSVDRGGTTGELFF
TGTGCCAGCAGCGTCGACAGGGGGGGAACCACCGGGGAGCTGTTTTTT
>TRBJ2-5|.|.|TRBV7-9
CASSWGGGRETQYF
TGTGCCAGCAGCTGGGGAGGGGGTCGTGAGACCCAGTACTTC
>TRBJ2-5|TRBD2|.|TRBV24-1
CATSDPTSGRGHQETQYF
TGTGCCACCAGTGACCCGACTAGCGGGAGGGGTCACCAAGAGACCCAGTACTTC
>TRBJ2-5|TRBD1|.|TRBV5-1
CASSLGQGVGETQYF
TGCGCCAGCAGCTTGGGACAGGGGGTAGGAGAGACCCAGTACTTC
>TRBJ1-4|.|.|TRBV4-1
CASSQEGAANEKLFF
TGCGCCAGCAGCCAAGAAGGGGCAGCTAATGAAAAACTGTTTTTT
>TRBJ2-4|.|.|TRBV18
CASSPSVGSDIQYF
TGTGCCAGCTCACCATCCGTGGGGTCGGACATTCAGTACTTC
>TRBJ1-5|.|.|TRBV19
CASRILQGRMSNQPQHF
TGTGCCAGTAGGATCTTACAGGGAAGGATGAGCAATCAGCCCCAGCATTTT
>TRBJ2-3|.|once|TRBV5-4
CASSLVLAPPDTQYF
TGTGCCAGCAGCTTGGTGCTAGCTCCCCCAGATACGCAGTATTTT
>TRBJ2-3|TRBD2|.|TRBV24-1
CATSDQTSGSPDTQYF
TGTGCCACCAGTGACCAGACTAGCGGGAGCCCAGATACGCAGTATTTT
>TRBJ2-2|.|.|TRBV15
CATSRDGLRAGELFF
TGTGCCACCAGCAGAGATGGGTTGAGGGCCGGGGAGCTGTTTTTT
>TRBJ2-2|.|.|TRBV2
CASSDRAGPTGELFF
TGTGCCAGCAGTGATAGGGCGGGACCCACCGGGGAGCTGTTTTTT
>TRBJ1-1|TRBD1|.|TRBV19
CASSETGLAFF
TGTGCCAGTAGCGAGACAGGGTTAGCTTTCTTT
>TRBJ2-1|.|once|TRBV11-1
CASSLWPSALNEQFF
TGTGCCAGCAGCCTCTGGCCTTCCGCGTTAAATGAGCAGTTCTTC
>TRBJ1-6|TRBD1|once|TRBV19
CASSTTGGAGSPLHF
TGTGCCAGTAGTACGACAGGGGGCGCGGGTTCACCCCTCCACTTT
>TRBJ2-7|.|.|TRBV4-1
CASSQNPVEDEQYF
TGCGCCAGCAGCCAAAACCCCGTTGAGGACGAGCAGTACTTC
>TRBJ1-1|.|.|TRBV6-5
CASGSLGGSTEAFF
TGTGCCAGCGGCTCGCTGGGGGGAAGCACTGAAGCTTTCTTT
>TRBJ2-7|TRBD1|.|TRBV6-2/TRBV6-3
CASSYPGQFPVLRGQYF
TGTGCCAGCAGTTACCCGGGACAGTTCCCCGTCCTACGAGGGCAGTACTTC
>TRBJ2-3|.|once|TRBV27
CASSLSEQGHHTQYF
TGTGCCAGCAGTTTATCCGAACAGGGACACCATACGCAGTATTTT
>TRBJ1-2|.|.|TRBV24-1
CATSDPARESHYGYTF
TGTGCCACCAGTGACCCGGCCAGGGAGTCGCACTATGGCTACACCTTC
>TRBJ2-2|TRBD2|.|TRBV6-1
CASSEAHGGANTGELFF
TGTGCCAGCAGTGAAGCGCACGGGGGGGCGAACACCGGGGAGCTGTTTTTT
>TRBJ2-1|.|.|TRBV19
CASSIGWGTGSYNEQFF
TGTGCCAGTAGTATTGGATGGGGAACGGGGTCCTACAATGAGCAGTTCTTC
>TRBJ1-5|.|.|TRBV19
CASSPGGHSNQPQHF
TGTGCCAGTAGCCCCGGGGGCCACAGCAATCAGCCCCAGCATTTT
>TRBJ2-1|.|.|TRBV10-1
CASSESQGRYEQFF
TGCGCCAGCAGTGAGTCCCAGGGACGGTATGAGCAGTTCTTC
>TRBJ1-2|.|.|TRBV5-4
CASSLGRGDYGYTF
TGTGCCAGCAGCTTGGGCAGGGGTGACTATGGCTACACCTTC
>TRBJ2-1|TRBD2|.|TRBV28
CASPPSGPATYNEQFF
TGTGCCAGTCCTCCTAGCGGTCCAGCTACCTACAATGAGCAGTTCTTC
>TRBJ1-1|.|once|TRBV28
CASSLWGENTEAFF
TGTGCCAGCAGTTTGTGGGGCGAGAACACTGAAGCTTTCTTT
>TRBJ2-5|.|.|TRBV27
CASSALHF
TGTGCCAGCAGTGCCCTGCACTTC
>TRBJ2-3|.|.|TRBV2
CASSETLPGGTDTQYF
TGTGCCAGCAGTGAAACACTCCCGGGGGGCACAGATACGCAGTATTTT